These T cell receptor beta chains were read from a single sample in a study of OX40 agonist ivuxolimab in advanced cancers. Using immunoSEQ multiplex PCR, the repertoire was profiled, and TCRdb retains in-frame clones only, with some absent. The profile shows about 30,000 clones, about nine tenths of them singletons. Sequencing was performed on CD4+ or CD8+ T cells sorted from blood, taken in a trial of the OX40 agonist ivuxolimab. These receptors were obtained from an adult with an advanced solid tumor such as melanoma, head and neck, liver or kidney cancer. CDR3s include the opening cysteine and the closing phenylalanine or tryptophan. A D gene is named only where the DNA matches it firmly.

TRBJ2-1,TRBV4-1,TRBD2,CASSQVVTSGGANEQFF
TRBJ2-5,TRBV19,-,CASSIGLRRSQETQYF
TRBJ2-1,TRBV6-1,-,CASSVDSGGYNEQFF
TRBJ2-2,TRBV27,-,CASTTNTGELFF
TRBJ1-4,TRBV5-4,TRBD1,CASSRQGTNEKLFF
TRBJ1-1,TRBV5-1,-,CASSFWTARNTEAFF
TRBJ2-7,TRBV15,-,CATSREGGNNEQYF
TRBJ1-6,TRBV7-2,-,CASSYTGTNSPLHF
TRBJ2-1,TRBV27,-,CASSPGTTYNEQFF
TRBJ2-2,TRBV4-1,-,CASSQDWQGNTGELFF
TRBJ1-2,TRBV2,-,CASSLGGRVGYTF
TRBJ1-4,TRBV7-9,-,CASSFPNEKLFF
TRBJ2-1,TRBV27,TRBD1,CASSLIQGVSNEQFF
TRBJ2-2,TRBV27,-,CASRNGYVYRENTGELFF
TRBJ2-7,TRBV6-5,TRBD2,CASRDGLAGVDEQYF
TRBJ1-5,TRBV19,-,CASIPQGSQYNQPQHF
TRBJ2-1,TRBV19,-,CASSKGGAYNEQFF